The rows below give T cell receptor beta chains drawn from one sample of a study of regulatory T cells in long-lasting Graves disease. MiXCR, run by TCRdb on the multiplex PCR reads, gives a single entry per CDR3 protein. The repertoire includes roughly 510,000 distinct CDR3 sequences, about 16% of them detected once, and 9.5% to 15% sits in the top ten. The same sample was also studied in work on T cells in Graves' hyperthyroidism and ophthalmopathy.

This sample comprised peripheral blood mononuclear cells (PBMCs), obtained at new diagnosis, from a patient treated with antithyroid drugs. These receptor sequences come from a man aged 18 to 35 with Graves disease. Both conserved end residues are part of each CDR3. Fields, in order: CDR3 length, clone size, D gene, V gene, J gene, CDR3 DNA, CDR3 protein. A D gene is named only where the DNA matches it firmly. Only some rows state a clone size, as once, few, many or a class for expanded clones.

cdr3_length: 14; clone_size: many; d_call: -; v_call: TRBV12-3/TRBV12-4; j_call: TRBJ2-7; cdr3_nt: TGTGCCAGCAGTTTAGAGCAGGGTCGCAACGAGCAGTACTTC; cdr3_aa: CASSLEQGRNEQYF
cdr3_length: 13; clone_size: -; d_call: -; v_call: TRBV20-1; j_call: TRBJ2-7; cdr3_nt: TGCAGTGCCCGGGACATAAGCTCCTACGAGCAGTACTTC; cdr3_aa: CSARDISSYEQYF
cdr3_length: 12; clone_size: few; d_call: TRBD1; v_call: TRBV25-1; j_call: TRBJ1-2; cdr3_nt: TGTGCCAGCTACAGGGGGGTCTATGGCTACACCTTC; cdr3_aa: CASYRGVYGYTF
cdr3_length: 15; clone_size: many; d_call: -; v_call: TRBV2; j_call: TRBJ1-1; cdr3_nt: TGTGCCAGCAGTGCCATGGGCCAGGTGAACACTGAAGCTTTCTTT; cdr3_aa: CASSAMGQVNTEAFF
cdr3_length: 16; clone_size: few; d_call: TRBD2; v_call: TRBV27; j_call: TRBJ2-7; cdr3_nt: TGTGCCAGCAGCCGGGCGGGGGGGCCCTTCTCCTACGAGCAGTACTTC; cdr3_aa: CASSRAGGPFSYEQYF
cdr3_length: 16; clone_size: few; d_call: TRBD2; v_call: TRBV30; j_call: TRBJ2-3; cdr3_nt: TGTGCCTGGATCCCGAGACTAGCGGGAGGGGGTGGTACGCAGTATTTT; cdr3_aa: CAWIPRLAGGGGTQYF
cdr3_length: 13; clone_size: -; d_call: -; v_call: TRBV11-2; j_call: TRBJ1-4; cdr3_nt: TGTGCCAGCAGCTTAGCACGACAGGAAAAACTGTTTTTT; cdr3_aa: CASSLARQEKLFF
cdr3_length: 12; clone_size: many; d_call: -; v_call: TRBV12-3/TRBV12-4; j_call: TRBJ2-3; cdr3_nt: TGTGCCAGCAGTCCGTATGGGGATACGCAGTATTTT; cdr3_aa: CASSPYGDTQYF
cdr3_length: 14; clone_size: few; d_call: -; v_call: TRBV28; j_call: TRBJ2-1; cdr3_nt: TGCGCCAGCAGTGTCGGATCCCTGTTCGATGAGCAGTTCTTC; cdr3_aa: CASSVGSLFDEQFF
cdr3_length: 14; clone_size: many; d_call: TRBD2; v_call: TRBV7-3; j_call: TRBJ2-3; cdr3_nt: TGTGCCAGCAGCTCTAGCGGGATGACAGATACGCAGTATTTT; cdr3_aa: CASSSSGMTDTQYF
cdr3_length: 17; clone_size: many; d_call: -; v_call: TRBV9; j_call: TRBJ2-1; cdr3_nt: TGTGCCAGCAGCGTAGCTGGGAACCCCTCCTCCTACAATGAGCAGTTCTTC; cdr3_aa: CASSVAGNPSSYNEQFF
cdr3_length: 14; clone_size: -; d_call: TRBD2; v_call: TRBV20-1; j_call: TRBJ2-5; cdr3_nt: TGCAGTGCTATAGCGGGAGGGCCGGGAGAGACCCAGTACTTC; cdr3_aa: CSAIAGGPGETQYF
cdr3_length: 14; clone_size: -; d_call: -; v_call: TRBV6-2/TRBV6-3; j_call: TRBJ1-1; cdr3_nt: TGTGCCAGCAGTCCTGGCCCTGGTGGGACCGGGCGATTCTTT; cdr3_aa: CASSPGPGGTGRFF
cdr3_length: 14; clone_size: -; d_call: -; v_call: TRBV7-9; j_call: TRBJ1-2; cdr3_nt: TGTGCCAGCAGCCGCCTCGGGGGGGGAGCTGGCTACACCTTC; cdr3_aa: CASSRLGGGAGYTF
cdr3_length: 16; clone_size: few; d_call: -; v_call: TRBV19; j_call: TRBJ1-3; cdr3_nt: TGTGCCAGTAGTTTCGGACTCTCCTCTTCCGGAAACACCATATATTTT; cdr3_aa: CASSFGLSSSGNTIYF
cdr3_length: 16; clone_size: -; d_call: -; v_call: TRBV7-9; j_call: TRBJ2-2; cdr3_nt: TGTGCCAGCAGCCCCTGGGGGCTTACGAACACCGGGGAGCTGTTTTTT; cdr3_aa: CASSPWGLTNTGELFF
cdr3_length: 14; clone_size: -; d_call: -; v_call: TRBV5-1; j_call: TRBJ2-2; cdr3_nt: TGCGCCAGCTCCGGACTAACCGGTACCGGGGAGCTGTTTTTT; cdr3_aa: CASSGLTGTGELFF
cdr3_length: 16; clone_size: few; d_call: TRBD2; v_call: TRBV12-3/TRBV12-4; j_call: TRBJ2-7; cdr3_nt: TGTGCCAGCAGTTCACTAACCTTAGCGGGAGCGGAAGAGCAGTACTTC; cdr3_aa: CASSSLTLAGAEEQYF